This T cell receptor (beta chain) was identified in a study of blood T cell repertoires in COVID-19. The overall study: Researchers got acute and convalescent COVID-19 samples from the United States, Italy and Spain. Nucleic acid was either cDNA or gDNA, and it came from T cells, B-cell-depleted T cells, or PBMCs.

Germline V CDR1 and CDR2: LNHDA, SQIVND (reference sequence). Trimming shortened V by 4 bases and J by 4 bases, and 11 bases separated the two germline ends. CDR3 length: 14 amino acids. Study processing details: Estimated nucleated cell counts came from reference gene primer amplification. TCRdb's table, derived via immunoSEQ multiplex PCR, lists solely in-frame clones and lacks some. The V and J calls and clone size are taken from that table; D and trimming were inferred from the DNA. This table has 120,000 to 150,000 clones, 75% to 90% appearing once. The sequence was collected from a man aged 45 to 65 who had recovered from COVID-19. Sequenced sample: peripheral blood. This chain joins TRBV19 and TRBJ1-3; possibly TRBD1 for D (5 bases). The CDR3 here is CASSTSGPGNTIYF. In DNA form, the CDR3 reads TGTGCCAGTAGTACATCAGGGCCCGGAAACACCATATATTTT.